The clone carrying this TCR beta chain occurred many times. The target antigen is unknown. This sample was included in a study of T-cell reconstitution after alpha-beta-depleted transplantation in children. Study conclusions and caveats: At one year after transplant, newly produced T cells mostly accounted for T-cell counts and diversity.

V dropped 1 base and J dropped 2 bases, with 6 bases sitting between them. CDR3 length: 15 amino acids. The germline V gene encodes CDR1 SEHNR and CDR2 FQNEAQ (reference sequence). Unique molecular identifiers were used to barcode this TCRbeta library. TCRdb processed the PCR reads anew with MiXCR; each CDR3 protein has one entry. This table has 250,000 to 300,000 distinct CDR3 sequences, about a tenth appearing once. The chain carries TRBV7-9 and TRBJ2-6, with D possibly called TRBD1 or TRBD2 (5 bases each). Sequenced material: PBMCs, taken before TCRalphabeta/CD19-depleted stem cell transplant. This clonotype was sampled from a boy under two years old with acute myeloid leukemia, due to receive a stem cell transplant. CDR3 bases: TGTGCCAGCAGCTTAGGGGGGACTGGGGCCAACGTCCTGACTTTC. It encodes CASSLGGTGANVLTF.